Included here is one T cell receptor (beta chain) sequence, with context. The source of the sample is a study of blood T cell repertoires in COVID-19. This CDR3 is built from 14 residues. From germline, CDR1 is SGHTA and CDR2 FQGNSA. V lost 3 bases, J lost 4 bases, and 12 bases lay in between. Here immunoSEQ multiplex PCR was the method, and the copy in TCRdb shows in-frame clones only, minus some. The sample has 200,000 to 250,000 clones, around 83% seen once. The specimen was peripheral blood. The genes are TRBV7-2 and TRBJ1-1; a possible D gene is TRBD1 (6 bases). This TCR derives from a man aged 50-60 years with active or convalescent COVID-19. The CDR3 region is CASSLRTGTTEAFF. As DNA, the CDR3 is TGTGCCAGCAGCTTGCGAACAGGGACCACTGAAGCTTTCTTT. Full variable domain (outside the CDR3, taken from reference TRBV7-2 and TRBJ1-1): GAGVSQSPSNKVTEKGKDVELRCDPISGHTALYWYRQSLGQGLEFLIYFQGNSAPDKSGLPSDRFSAERTGGSVSTLTIQRTQQEDSAVYLCASSLRTGTTEAFFGQGTRLTVV.